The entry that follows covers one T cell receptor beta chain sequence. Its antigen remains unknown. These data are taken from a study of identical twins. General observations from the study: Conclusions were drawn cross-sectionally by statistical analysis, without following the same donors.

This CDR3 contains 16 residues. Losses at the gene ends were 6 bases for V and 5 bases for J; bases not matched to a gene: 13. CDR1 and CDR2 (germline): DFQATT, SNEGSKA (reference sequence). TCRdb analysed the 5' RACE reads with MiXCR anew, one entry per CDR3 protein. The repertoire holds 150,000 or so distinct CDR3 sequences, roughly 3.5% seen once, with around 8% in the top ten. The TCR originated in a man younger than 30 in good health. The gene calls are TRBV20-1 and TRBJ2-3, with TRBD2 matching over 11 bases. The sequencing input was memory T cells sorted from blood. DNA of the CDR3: TGCAGTGCCCGGTCAACCCTAGCGGGAGGAGGAGATACGCAGTATTTT. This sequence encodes CSARSTLAGGGDTQYF.